This T cell receptor (beta chain) was sequenced during a study of cytomegalovirus exposure and HLA in healthy donors. At the level of the study: When 350 to 500 donors were genotyped, just over 80% of them were found to fall in the Caucasian-associated ancestry cluster.

Concerning this clone itself: Its specificity is not known.

Nominally healthy donors were sampled, though unrecorded immune exposures were likely. Germline V CDR1 and CDR2: SEHNR, FQNEAQ (reference sequence). This CDR3 comprises 12 residues. V dropped 3 bases and J dropped 4 bases, with 6 bases sitting between them. General study results and limits: Later analysis identified a missense DCLRE1C variant that was linked to TCR beta V- and J-gene trimming. As a later analysis showed, several of the most significant clusters appeared to be linked to common viral pathogens.

The PCR had 60 Vbeta and 13 Jbeta primers. Method: immunoSEQ multiplex PCR; TCRdb's copy keeps in-frame clones and lacks some. The sample has around 130,000 clones, 75% to 85% seen once. Input material: PBMCs. The receptor's source is a woman between 18 and 30 years old in good health and CMV-seropositive. This chain links TRBV7-9 with TRBJ1-2, with D hard to call. Written as DNA, the CDR3 is TGTGCCAGCAGCTTCTCCTCCTATGGCTACACCTTC. Translated, it gives CASSFSSYGYTF.